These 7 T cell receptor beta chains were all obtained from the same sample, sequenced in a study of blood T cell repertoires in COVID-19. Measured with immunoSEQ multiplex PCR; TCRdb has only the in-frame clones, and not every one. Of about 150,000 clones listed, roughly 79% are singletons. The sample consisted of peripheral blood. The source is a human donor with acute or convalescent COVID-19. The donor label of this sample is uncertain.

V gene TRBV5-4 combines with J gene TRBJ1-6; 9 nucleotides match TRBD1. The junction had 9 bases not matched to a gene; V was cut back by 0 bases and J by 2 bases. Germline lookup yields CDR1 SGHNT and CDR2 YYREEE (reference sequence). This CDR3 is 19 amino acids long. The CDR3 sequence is CASSLEGQGRSTYNSPLHF. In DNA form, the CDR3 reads TGTGCCAGCAGCTTGGAGGGACAGGGTCGATCTACCTATAATTCACCCCTCCACTTT.

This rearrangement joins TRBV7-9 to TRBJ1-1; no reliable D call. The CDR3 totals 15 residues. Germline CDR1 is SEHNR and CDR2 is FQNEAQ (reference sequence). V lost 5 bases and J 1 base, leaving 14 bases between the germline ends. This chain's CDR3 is CASSPHLAGNTEAFF. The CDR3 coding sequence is TGTGCCAGCAGCCCCCATTTGGCAGGGAACACTGAAGCTTTCTTT.

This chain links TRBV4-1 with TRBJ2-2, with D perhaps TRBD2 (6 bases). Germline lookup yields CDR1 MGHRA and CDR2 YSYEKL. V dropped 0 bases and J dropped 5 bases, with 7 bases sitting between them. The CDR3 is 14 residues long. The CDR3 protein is CASSQDGGTGELFF. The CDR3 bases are TGCGCCAGCAGCCAAGATGGGGGGACCGGGGAGCTGTTTTTT.

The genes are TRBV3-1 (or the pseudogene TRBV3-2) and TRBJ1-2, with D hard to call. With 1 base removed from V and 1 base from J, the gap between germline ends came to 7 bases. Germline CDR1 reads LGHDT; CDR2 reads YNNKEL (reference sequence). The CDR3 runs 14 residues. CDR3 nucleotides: TGTGCCAGCAGCCAAGTTCGAGATAACTATGGCTACACCTTC. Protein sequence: CASSQVRDNYGYTF.

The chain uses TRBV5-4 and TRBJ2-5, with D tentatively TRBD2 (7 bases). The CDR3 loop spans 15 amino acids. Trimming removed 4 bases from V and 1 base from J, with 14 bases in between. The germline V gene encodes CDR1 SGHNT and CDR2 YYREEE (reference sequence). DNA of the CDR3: TGTGCCAGCAGCAGACAAGGGGGGGCCCAAGAGACCCAGTACTTC. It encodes CASSRQGGAQETQYF.

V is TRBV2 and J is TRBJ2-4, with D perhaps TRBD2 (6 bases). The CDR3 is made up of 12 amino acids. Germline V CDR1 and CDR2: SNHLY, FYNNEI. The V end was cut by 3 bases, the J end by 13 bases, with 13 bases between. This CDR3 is CASSDDRGTQYF. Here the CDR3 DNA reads TGTGCCAGCAGTGATGACCGGGGGACGCAGTACTTC.

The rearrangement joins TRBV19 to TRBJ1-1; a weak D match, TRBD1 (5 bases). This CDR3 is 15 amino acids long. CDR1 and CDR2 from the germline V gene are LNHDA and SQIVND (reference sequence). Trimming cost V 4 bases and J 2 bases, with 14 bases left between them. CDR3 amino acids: CASSNLQGSNTEAFF. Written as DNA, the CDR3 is TGTGCCAGTAGTAACCTCCAGGGAAGTAACACTGAAGCTTTCTTT.